These 32 T cell receptor beta chains share one sample of origin, sequenced in a study of cytomegalovirus exposure and HLA in healthy donors. A multiplex PCR was run with 60 Vbeta primers and 13 Jbeta primers. This table comes from immunoSEQ multiplex PCR, and its TCRdb copy is limited to in-frame clones, with some not included. The top ten clones hold 2% to 2.5% of a sample with 150,000 to 200,000 clones, 70% to 80% of them seen once. Sequenced sample: PBMCs. The source of these receptors is a woman in her 30s in good health and CMV-seropositive.

This clone was seen a few times. The chain is built from TRBV9 and TRBJ2-2; maybe TRBD2 (6 bases). V was shortened by 3 bases and J by 7 bases, with 16 bases between the two germline ends. CDR3 size: 15 residues. The V gene's germline CDR1 is SGDLS and CDR2 YYNGEE. The CDR3, as DNA: TGTGCCAGCAGCGATTTGGGGGGAGAGTACGGGGAGCTGTTTTTT. Its protein product is CASSDLGGEYGELFF.

This sequence joins TRBV11-3 and TRBJ2-2; tentative D call: TRBD1 (6 bases). This CDR3 has 15 amino acids. Trimming stripped 4 bases from V and 6 bases from J, with 15 bases between. Germline CDR1 reads SGHNT; CDR2 reads YENEEA. CDR3 DNA sequence: TGTGCCAGCAGCTCATCGGCACAGGGTGCCGGGGAGCTGTTTTTT. The encoded protein is CASSSSAQGAGELFF.

The chain couples TRBV5-5 to TRBJ1-2, with D possibly TRBD1 on 6 matching bases. Germline-derived CDR1 and CDR2 are SGHKS and YYEKEE (reference sequence). The CDR3 covers 14 residues. V dropped 1 base and J dropped 6 bases, with 13 bases sitting between them. This CDR3 is CASSLFSGVHGYTF. Written as DNA, the CDR3 is TGTGCCAGCAGCTTGTTTTCAGGGGTCCATGGCTACACCTTC.

This chain joins TRBV9 and TRBJ2-1; 9 bases map to TRBD2. The CDR3 loop spans 13 amino acids. Germline V lookup: CDR1 SGDLS, CDR2 YYNGEE. With V trimmed by 0 bases and J by 15 bases, 7 bases remained unmatched. The DNA for the CDR3 is TGTGCCAGCAGCGTAGCCGTAGCGGGGGCTGTGTTCTTC. It yields the protein CASSVAVAGAVFF.

The chain has TRBV5-1 and TRBJ1-5; perhaps TRBD1 as D (5 bases). The CDR3 covers 13 residues. The V end lost 5 bases, the J end lost 3 bases, and 9 bases lay between the germline ends. CDR1 and CDR2 (germline): SGHRS, YFSETQ. The CDR3 DNA reads TGCGCCAGCAGTGGAGGGGACAATCAGCCCCAGCATTTT. Amino acids: CASSGGDNQPQHF. Full variable domain (missing parts from reference TRBV5-1 and TRBJ1-5): KAGVTQTPRYLIKTRGQQVTLSCSPISGHRSVSWYQQTPGQGLQFLFEYFSETQRNKGNFPGRFSGRQFSNSRSEMNVSTLELGDSALYLCASSGGDNQPQHFGDGTRLSIL.

The chain couples TRBV7-8 to TRBJ2-5, with 8 bases matching TRBD1. CDR3 length: 16 residues. Germline V gene data show CDR1 as SGHVS and CDR2 as FQNEAQ. V shed 6 bases, J shed 4 bases, and the junction held 13 bases outside the gene matches. In DNA, the CDR3 is TGTGCCAGCAGTTTTGGGCACAGGGGGTCGCCAGAGACCCAGTACTTC. It codes for CASSFGHRGSPETQYF.

This chain links TRBV28 with TRBJ1-1, with D perhaps TRBD1 (6 bases). The germline V and J ends were trimmed by 2 bases and 6 bases, with 13 bases remaining between them. Looked up from germline, CDR1 is MDHEN and CDR2 is SYDVKM. This CDR3 is 14 amino acids long. The CDR3 sequence: CASSLRTAKAEAFF. CDR3 nucleotide sequence: TGTGCCAGCAGTTTAAGGACAGCGAAAGCTGAAGCTTTCTTT.

The chain links TRBV7-9 to TRBJ2-3; 7 nucleotides agree with TRBD2. With V trimmed by 0 bases and J by 0 bases, 0 bases remained unmatched. CDR1 and CDR2 (germline): SEHNR, FQNEAQ (reference sequence). The length of the CDR3 is 15 residues. Here the CDR3 reads CASSLAGGSTDTQYF. The CDR3 bases are TGTGCCAGCAGCTTAGCGGGGGGGAGCACAGATACGCAGTATTTT.

The rearrangement uses TRBV27 and TRBJ1-2; tentatively, D is TRBD1 (6 bases). Germline V gene lookup returns CDR1 MNHEY and CDR2 SMNVEV (reference sequence). The CDR3 extends over 14 amino acids. Trimming left V 5 bases short and J 11 bases short, with 21 bases between. CDR3 nucleotides: TGTGCCAGCAGTCAGAGGGGGGGAGGTTTTTCTTACACCTTC. It encodes CASSQRGGGFSYTF.

The chain recombines TRBV7-2 with TRBJ1-2, with TRBD1 as a possible D gene (6 bases). The V end was cut by 5 bases, the J end by 3 bases, with 10 bases between. The CDR3 contains 13 residues. Looked up from germline, CDR1 is SGHTA and CDR2 is FQGNSA. The CDR3 is CASSTRQDYGYTF. The CDR3 DNA reads as TGTGCCAGCAGCACCCGACAGGACTATGGCTACACCTTC.

This chain links TRBV4-1 with TRBJ2-3; D unclear. V was clipped by 5 bases and J by 0 bases, with 9 bases between them. The germline gives CDR1 MGHRA, CDR2 YSYEKL. The CDR3 loop spans 14 amino acids. The CDR3 DNA sequence: TGCGCCAGCAGCTCAAGCATTAGCACAGATACGCAGTATTTT. This translates into CASSSSISTDTQYF.

The rearrangement uses TRBV5-1 and TRBJ1-2; D is unresolved. From germline, CDR1 is SGHRS and CDR2 YFSETQ. V lost 0 bases to trimming and J lost 8 bases, with 14 bases between them. The CDR3 length is 14 residues. The CDR3 is CASSLAPAGSGYTF. The CDR3 region has the DNA TGCGCCAGCAGCTTGGCCCCAGCGGGATCCGGCTACACCTTC.

The genes are TRBV28 and TRBJ1-5, with TRBD1 matching over 7 bases. V dropped 7 bases and J dropped 5; count of bases not matched to a gene: 20. Germline assignment: CDR1 MDHEN and CDR2 SYDVKM. This CDR3 region has 18 residues. This chain's CDR3 is CASTPSPSGQGGYQPQHF. CDR3 DNA sequence: TGTGCCAGCACCCCATCACCCTCGGGTCAGGGGGGTTATCAGCCCCAGCATTTT.

V usage is TRBV19 and J usage is TRBJ1-2; maybe TRBD1 (6 bases). CDR3 length: 15 amino acids. V was clipped by 3 bases and J by 2 bases, with 13 bases between them. CDR1 is LNHDA, CDR2 SQIVND, per germline (reference sequence). CDR3: CASSIGPTGNYGYTF. CDR3 coding DNA: TGTGCCAGTAGTATTGGGCCTACAGGGAACTATGGCTACACCTTC.

This clone appeared a few times. The chain links TRBV10-1 to TRBJ2-1; TRBD2 agrees at 11 bases. The V gene end was trimmed by 5 bases and the J gene end by 2 bases; junction bases not matched to a gene: 2. This CDR3 spans 15 amino acids. From germline, CDR1 is WNHNN and CDR2 SYGVQD (reference sequence). The CDR3 sequence is CASSHSGRAYNEQFF. The CDR3 DNA sequence: TGCGCCAGCAGTCATAGCGGGAGGGCCTACAATGAGCAGTTCTTC.

Remarks on this clone: The germline gene is not matched at one end of the junction; a read error may be the cause. The chain uses TRBV7-9 and TRBJ2-7; TRBD1 agrees at 9 bases. This CDR3 region has 14 residues. CDR1 and CDR2 from the germline V gene are SEHNR and FQNEAQ (reference sequence). DNA of the CDR3: TGTTCCAGCAGCTCGGGACAGGGCAGCAACGAGCAGTACTTC. Encoded protein: CSSSSGQGSNEQYF.

Of note for this clone: The germline gene is not matched at one end of the junction; a read error may be the cause. The chain carries TRBV6-4 and TRBJ2-7, with D unclear. The CDR3 is made up of 13 amino acids. CDR1 is MRHNA, CDR2 SNTAGT, per germline. CDR3 region: CASSYSNLAEQYF. Written as DNA, the CDR3 is TGTGCCAGCAGTTACTCGAATTTGGCAGAACAGTACTTC.

The CDR3 nucleotides are TGTGCCAGCAGCCGACTCTCTGAAGCTTTCTTT. It codes for CASSRLSEAFF. V gene TRBV28 combines with J gene TRBJ1-1; D remains unclear. Germline CDR1 and CDR2: MDHEN and SYDVKM. Trimming shortened V by 6 bases and J by 6 bases, and 8 bases separated the two germline ends. CDR3 length equals 11 residues.

About this clone itself: One end of the junction is discordant with germline, which a read error may explain. The rearrangement joins TRBV5-6 to TRBJ2-7; TRBD1 matches 9 bases. Germline V gene data show CDR1 as SGHDT and CDR2 as YYEEEE. The length of the CDR3 is 12 residues. In nucleotides, the CDR3 is TGTGCCAGCAGCCGGAACACAGGGGGCGCGACCTTC. Amino acid sequence: CASSRNTGGATF.

This clone was picked up a small number of times. In nucleotides, the CDR3 is TGTGCCAGCACAAACGGGGTGAACACTGAAGCTTTCTTT. It translates to CASTNGVNTEAFF. J is TRBJ1-1 and V is TRBV19; D gene uncertain. V shed 9 bases and J shed 0 bases, with 11 bases lying between them. The CDR3 loop spans 13 amino acids. In germline, CDR1 is LNHDA, CDR2 SQIVND (reference sequence).

This clone was counted between two and nine times. The chain is built from TRBV6-5 and TRBJ2-5; maybe TRBD1 (6 bases). The CDR3 covers 13 residues. Germline values: CDR1 MNHEY, CDR2 SVGAGI. Trimming pared 5 bases from V and 5 bases from J, leaving 12 bases between. Here the CDR3 DNA reads TGTGCCAGCAGTGGGGGCTTGATCGAGACCCAGTACTTC. The encoded protein is CASSGGLIETQYF.

This chain connects TRBV10-3 to TRBJ2-5; 8 bases line up with TRBD2. The CDR3 sequence is 15 residues long. CDR1 is ENHRY and CDR2 is SYGVKD in the germline V gene. Unmatched junction bases numbered 8, after V lost 4 bases and J lost 4 bases. CDR3 protein: CAISGERELPETQYF. The CDR3 DNA reads as TGTGCCATCAGTGGCGAGCGGGAGCTCCCAGAGACCCAGTACTTC.

V gene TRBV5-1 combines with J gene TRBJ2-7; tentative D call: TRBD1 (6 bases). CDR1 and CDR2 from the germline V gene are SGHRS and YFSETQ. The V and J ends lost 4 bases and 5 bases respectively, with 19 bases between them. The length of the CDR3 is 15 residues. The CDR3 coding sequence is TGCGCCAGCAGCCCCCCGAAAGGGGGTGGCGACGAGCAGTACTTC. It codes for CASSPPKGGGDEQYF. The full variable domain, with the rest looked up from reference TRBV5-1 and TRBJ2-7, is KAGVTQTPRYLIKTRGQQVTLSCSPISGHRSVSWYQQTPGQGLQFLFEYFSETQRNKGNFPGRFSGRQFSNSRSEMNVSTLELGDSALYLCASSPPKGGGDEQYFGPGTRLTVT.

The V call is TRBV28, the J call TRBJ2-3; 9 bases line up with TRBD1. This CDR3 region has 16 residues. Trimming removed 1 base from V and 0 bases from J; junction bases left unmatched: 2. Looked up from germline, CDR1 is MDHEN and CDR2 is SYDVKM. The CDR3 sequence: CASSLSGTGSTDTQYF. The CDR3 DNA reads TGTGCCAGCAGTTTATCCGGGACAGGGAGCACAGATACGCAGTATTTT.

V gene TRBV9 combines with J gene TRBJ2-2; 9 bases align to TRBD2. Germline V CDR1 and CDR2: SGDLS, YYNGEE. The V and J ends lost 0 bases and 6 bases, in that order; junction bases with no gene match: 6. The CDR3 length is 16 residues. CDR3 in amino acids: CASSVGWTSVAGELFF. The CDR3 DNA reads TGTGCCAGCAGCGTAGGCTGGACTAGCGTCGCCGGGGAGCTGTTTTTT. Combining the CDR3 with reference TRBV9 and TRBJ2-2 gives the whole variable domain DSGVTQTPKHLITATGQRVTLRCSPRSGDLSVYWYQQSLDQGLQFLIQYYNGEERAKGNILERFSAQQFPDLHSELNLSSLELGDSALYFCASSVGWTSVAGELFFGEGSRLTVL.

The rearrangement uses TRBV5-1 and TRBJ1-1; no clear D. Germline V gives CDR1 SGHRS, CDR2 YFSETQ. The CDR3 runs 14 residues. V was shortened by 2 bases and J by 1 base, with 9 bases between the two germline ends. In nucleotides, the CDR3 is TGCGCCAGCAGCTTCGCTTTCGGGAACACTGAAGCTTTCTTT. It codes for CASSFAFGNTEAFF.

This clone was counted between two and nine times. The chain couples TRBV5-1 to TRBJ2-3, with D tentatively TRBD2 (6 bases). The CDR3 extends over 13 amino acids. V lost 4 bases, J lost 5 bases, and 11 bases lay in between. Per germline, CDR1 SGHRS and CDR2 YFSETQ. In DNA form, the CDR3 reads TGCGCCAGCAGCCCAATGGGGGGAGATACGCAGTATTTT. Translation gives CASSPMGGDTQYF.

This chain joins TRBV7-2 and TRBJ2-7, with a tentative D call TRBD1 (6 bases). The V and J ends lost 5 bases and 3 bases respectively, with 14 bases between them. The CDR3 totals 14 residues. Germline V gene lookup returns CDR1 SGHTA and CDR2 FQGNSA. In nucleotides, the CDR3 is TGTGCCAGCAGCATCGGACAGTTGTACTACGAGCAGTACTTC. Residues: CASSIGQLYYEQYF.

This clone was recorded once. DNA for the CDR3: TGTGCCAGTAGTATAGCCTGGGGACAGGCCGAAAAACTGTTTTTT. Its translation: CASSIAWGQAEKLFF. V and J are TRBV19 and TRBJ1-4; 8 nucleotides line up with TRBD1. The V gene's germline CDR1 is LNHDA and CDR2 SQIVND (reference sequence). The CDR3 contains 15 residues. The J segment lost 8 bases and the V segment lost 1 base, leaving 6 bases of the junction unmatched.

As DNA, the CDR3 is TGCGCCAGCAGCTTGGAGCCGGGGTCCAGTGATGAAAAACTGTTTTTT. Translating it yields CASSLEPGSSDEKLFF. J is TRBJ1-4 and V is TRBV5-1; D not resolved. CDR3 size: 16 residues. In germline, CDR1 is SGHRS, CDR2 YFSETQ. The V end lost 0 bases, the J end lost 6 bases, and 15 bases lay between the germline ends.

The J gene is TRBJ2-6, the V gene TRBV30; D is unclear. With 0 bases removed from V and 6 bases from J, the gap between germline ends came to 12 bases. CDR3 size: 15 residues. From germline, CDR1 is GTSNPN and CDR2 SVGIG (reference sequence). The chain's CDR3 is CAWSVLPREANVLTF. The DNA of the CDR3 is TGTGCCTGGAGTGTACTCCCCCGCGAGGCCAACGTCCTGACTTTC.

This clone has just a few counts. The chain joins TRBV28 to TRBJ1-3, with 9 positions matching TRBD1. Germline CDR1 is MDHEN and CDR2 is SYDVKM. Trimming removed 4 bases from V and 2 bases from J; junction bases left unmatched: 0. This CDR3 spans 14 amino acids. The CDR3 DNA follows: TGTGCCAGCAGTTGGACAGGGGCTGGAAACACCATATATTTT. Protein: CASSWTGAGNTIYF.